This TCR beta chain appears in the sequencing data of a study of human T cells and chemical hapten exposure. Study-wide background: Each patient's scalp received weekly diphenylcyclopropenone throughout the approximately 22-week study. Upper-back patch tests with 0.01% DPC were read at 6 days. Whole-study findings and limits: TCRs at high frequency, those above 1 in 1000, did not change with DPC sensitization. Patch test score rose with PT1 expanded TCRs, significant at 8, 16, 32, not 4.

TCRdb re-analysed the RACE reads in MiXCR, keeping a single row per CDR3 protein. The table includes about 350,000 distinct CDR3 sequences, 5.5% detected once. Time point described: pre-sensitization, week 0. Indicated treatment: therapeutic diphenylcyclopropenone sensitization with weekly scalp DPC. Ten or more counts support this clonotype. Its antigen is unknown. The CDR3 has 16 amino acids. The ends were cut back, 6 bases at V and 0 bases at J, with 15 bases in the middle. Germline V gene lookup returns CDR1 MNHEY and CDR2 SVGAGI. Sequencing used whole blood, obtained in connection with sensitization to the hapten diphenylcyclopropenone (DPC). The rearrangement links TRBV6-5 to TRBJ1-5; D gene uncertain. The TCR originated in a woman aged 18-29 years with alopecia areata. Some clones in this sample may be carry-over from other donors' samples. Here the CDR3 DNA reads TGTGCCAGCAGGCAGAAGGGAACTAATAGCAATCAGCCCCAGCATTTT. Protein sequence: CASRQKGTNSNQPQHF.